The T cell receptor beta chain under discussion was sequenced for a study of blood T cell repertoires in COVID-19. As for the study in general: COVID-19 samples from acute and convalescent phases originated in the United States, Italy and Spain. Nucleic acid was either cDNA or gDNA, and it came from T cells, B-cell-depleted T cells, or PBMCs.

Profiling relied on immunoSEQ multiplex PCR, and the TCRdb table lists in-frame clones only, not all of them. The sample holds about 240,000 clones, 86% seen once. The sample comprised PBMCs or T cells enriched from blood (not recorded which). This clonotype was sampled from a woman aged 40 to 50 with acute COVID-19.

This CDR3 is CASGLAEKGEFRVSYNEQFF. CDR3 DNA sequence: TGTGCTAGTGGTTTGGCGGAGAAGGGGGAGTTCCGAGTCTCCTACAATGAGCAGTTCTTC. The V call is TRBV12-5, the J call TRBJ2-1; TRBD1 is a possible D gene (6 bases). CDR1 and CDR2 (germline): LGHNT, FRNRAP. The CDR3 has 20 residues. V gave up 1 base and J gave up 0 bases, with 22 bases separating them.